What follows are 10 T cell receptor beta chains derived from one specimen sequenced in a study of T cell changes during pregnancy in multiple sclerosis. Repertoires were generated with immunoSEQ multiplex PCR, while TCRdb's copy carries only in-frame clones and drops some. The repertoire holds about 36,000 clones, with about 91% as singletons. Sequencing was performed on CD8+ T cells from peripheral blood mononuclear cells, taken in the third trimester of pregnancy. These receptors were collected from a female donor with multiple sclerosis, enrolled in a pregnancy study.

The genes are TRBV19 and TRBJ2-5; 11 bases map to TRBD1. J lost 2 bases, V lost 7 bases, and 18 bases had no gene match. From germline, CDR1 is LNHDA and CDR2 SQIVND (reference sequence). This CDR3 region has 19 residues. The CDR3 region is CASTPGAPGTGGWQETQYF. CDR3 sequence (DNA): TGTGCCAGTACTCCGGGGGCCCCCGGGACAGGGGGTTGGCAAGAGACCCAGTACTTC.

This clone was picked up a small number of times. The rearrangement joins TRBV2 to TRBJ1-6; 9 bases line up with TRBD1. With 8 bases clipped from V and 5 bases from J, the junction kept 7 bases outside the gene matches. There are 15 residues in the CDR3. Germline V lookup: CDR1 SNHLY, CDR2 FYNNEI. CDR3 nucleotide sequence: TGTGCCAGCCGGGACAGGGTGGGGAATAATTCACCCCTCCACTTT. This gives the protein CASRDRVGNNSPLHF.

This rearrangement joins TRBV5-1 to TRBJ2-6; D is uncertain. The CDR3 is made up of 15 amino acids. V was clipped by 7 bases and J by 0 bases, with 11 bases between them. In germline, CDR1 is SGHRS, CDR2 YFSETQ. The CDR3 spells CASFLGVSGANVLTF. The CDR3 DNA is TGCGCCAGCTTCCTGGGCGTCTCTGGGGCCAACGTCCTGACTTTC. The full variable domain, in which reference TRBV5-1 and TRBJ2-6 provide the parts outside the CDR3, is KAGVTQTPRYLIKTRGQQVTLSCSPISGHRSVSWYQQTPGQGLQFLFEYFSETQRNKGNFPGRFSGRQFSNSRSEMNVSTLELGDSALYLCASFLGVSGANVLTFGAGSRLTVL.

The V gene is TRBV7-2, the J gene TRBJ2-7, with 7 bases lining up with TRBD1. This CDR3 is built from 14 residues. With V trimmed by 5 bases and J by 3 bases, 7 bases remained unmatched. Germline V CDR1 and CDR2: SGHTA, FQGNSA. The CDR3 loop is CASSVRQGYYEQYF. The CDR3 nucleotides read TGTGCCAGCAGCGTCCGACAGGGCTACTACGAGCAGTACTTC.

The V gene is TRBV27, the J gene TRBJ1-5, with TRBD1 matching over 7 bases. V dropped 6 bases and J dropped 8; count of bases not matched to a gene: 13. The V gene's germline CDR1 is MNHEY and CDR2 SMNVEV (reference sequence). This CDR3 spans 15 amino acids. The CDR3 here is CASSSTPNRGEPQHF. The CDR3 nucleotides are TGTGCCAGCAGCTCCACTCCTAACAGGGGAGAGCCCCAGCATTTT.

J is TRBJ2-1 and V is TRBV4-1; possibly TRBD2 for D (6 bases). CDR3 length equals 16 residues. The germline V gene encodes CDR1 MGHRA and CDR2 YSYEKL. Trimming removed 0 bases at V and 9 bases at J, with 18 bases between. In DNA form, the CDR3 reads TGCGCCAGCAGCCAAGATGGCGGGACCTCCGGGGGTGAGCAGTTCTTC. Residues: CASSQDGGTSGGEQFF.

This sequence joins TRBV15 and TRBJ2-7, with 7 positions matching TRBD1. V trimming: 3 bases; J trimming: 5 bases; junction bases outside the gene matches: 7. CDR1 is LNHNV, CDR2 YYDKDF, per germline (reference sequence). There are 14 residues in the CDR3. The CDR3 sequence: CATSRPRQGHEQYF. Written as DNA, the CDR3 is TGTGCCACCAGCAGGCCTAGACAGGGTCACGAGCAGTACTTC.

CDR3 DNA sequence: TGTGCCAGCAGCGAGGTAGCGGGCCGATACACAGATACGCAGTATTTT. The encoded protein is CASSEVAGRYTDTQYF. The chain links TRBV5-5 to TRBJ2-3; the match to TRBD2 covers 7 bases. The V gene's germline CDR1 is SGHKS and CDR2 YYEKEE (reference sequence). Losses at the gene ends were 4 bases for V and 2 bases for J; bases not matched to a gene: 10. This CDR3 comprises 16 residues.

CDR3 bases: TGTGCCAGTAGTATTTATGGGGGGGCAAATGAGCAGTTCTTC. Protein product: CASSIYGGANEQFF. This chain joins TRBV19 and TRBJ2-1; tentative D call: TRBD2 (7 bases). The germline V and J ends were trimmed by 3 bases and 7 bases, with 13 bases remaining between them. The CDR3 is made up of 14 amino acids. The V gene's germline CDR1 is LNHDA and CDR2 SQIVND (reference sequence).

This chain connects TRBV4-3 to TRBJ2-7, with 9 positions matching TRBD1. Germline values: CDR1 LGHNA, CDR2 YSLEER. The CDR3 runs 14 residues. With 4 bases clipped from V and 6 bases from J, the junction kept 7 bases outside the gene matches. CDR3 region: CASSLWTGAGEQYF. The CDR3, as DNA: TGCGCCAGCAGCCTTTGGACAGGGGCCGGCGAGCAGTACTTC.